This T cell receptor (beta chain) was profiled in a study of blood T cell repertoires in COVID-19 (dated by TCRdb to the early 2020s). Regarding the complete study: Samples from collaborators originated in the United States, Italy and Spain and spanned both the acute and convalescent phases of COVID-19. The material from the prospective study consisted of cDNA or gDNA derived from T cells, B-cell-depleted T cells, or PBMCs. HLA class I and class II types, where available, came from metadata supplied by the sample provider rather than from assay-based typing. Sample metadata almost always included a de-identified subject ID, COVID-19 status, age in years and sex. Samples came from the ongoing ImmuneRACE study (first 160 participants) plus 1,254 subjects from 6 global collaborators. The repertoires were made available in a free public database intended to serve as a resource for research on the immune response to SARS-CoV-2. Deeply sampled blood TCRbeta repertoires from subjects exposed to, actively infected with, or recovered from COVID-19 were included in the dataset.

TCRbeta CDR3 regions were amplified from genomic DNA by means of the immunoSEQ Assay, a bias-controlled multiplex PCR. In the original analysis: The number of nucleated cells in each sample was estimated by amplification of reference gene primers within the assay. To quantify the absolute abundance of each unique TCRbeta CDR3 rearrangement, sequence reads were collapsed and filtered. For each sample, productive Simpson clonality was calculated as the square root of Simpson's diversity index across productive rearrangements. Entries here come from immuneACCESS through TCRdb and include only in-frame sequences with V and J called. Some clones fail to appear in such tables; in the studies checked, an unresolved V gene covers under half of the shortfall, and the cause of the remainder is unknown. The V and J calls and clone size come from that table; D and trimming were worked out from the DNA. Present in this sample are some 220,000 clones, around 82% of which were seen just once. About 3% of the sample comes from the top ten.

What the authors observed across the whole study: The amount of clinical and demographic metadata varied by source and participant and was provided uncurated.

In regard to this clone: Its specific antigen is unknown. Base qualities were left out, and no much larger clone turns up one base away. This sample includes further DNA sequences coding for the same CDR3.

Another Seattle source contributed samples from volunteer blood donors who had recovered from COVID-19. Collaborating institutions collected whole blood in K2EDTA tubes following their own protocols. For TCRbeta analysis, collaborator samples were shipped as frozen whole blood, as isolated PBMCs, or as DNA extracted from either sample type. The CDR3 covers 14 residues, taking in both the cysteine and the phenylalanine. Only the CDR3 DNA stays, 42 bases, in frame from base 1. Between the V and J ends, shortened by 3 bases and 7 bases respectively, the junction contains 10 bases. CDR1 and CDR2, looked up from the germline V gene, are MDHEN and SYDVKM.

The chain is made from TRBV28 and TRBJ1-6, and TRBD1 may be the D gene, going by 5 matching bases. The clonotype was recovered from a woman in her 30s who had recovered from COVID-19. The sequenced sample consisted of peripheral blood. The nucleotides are TGTGCCAGCAGTTTTCGGGGGGGGAATTCACCCCTCCACTTT. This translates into CASSFRGGNSPLHF.